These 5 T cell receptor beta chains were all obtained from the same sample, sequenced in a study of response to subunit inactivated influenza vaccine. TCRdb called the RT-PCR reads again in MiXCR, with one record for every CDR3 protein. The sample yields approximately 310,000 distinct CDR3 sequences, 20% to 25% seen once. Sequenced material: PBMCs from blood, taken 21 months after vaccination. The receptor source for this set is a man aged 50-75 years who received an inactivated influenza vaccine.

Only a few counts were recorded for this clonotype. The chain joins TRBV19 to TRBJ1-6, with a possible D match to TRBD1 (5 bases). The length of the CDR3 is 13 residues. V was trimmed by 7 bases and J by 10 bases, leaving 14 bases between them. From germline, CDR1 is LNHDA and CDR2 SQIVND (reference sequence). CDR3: CASTRDRGSPLHF. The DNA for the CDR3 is TGTGCCAGTACCAGGGATCGCGGCTCACCCCTCCACTTT.

The chain's CDR3 is CASSLVGGATGELFF. The CDR3 DNA follows: TGTGCCAGCAGCTTAGTTGGCGGGGCCACCGGGGAGCTGTTTTTT. This chain connects TRBV7-2 to TRBJ2-2; maybe TRBD2 (6 bases). Trimming left V 1 base short and J 4 bases short, with 10 bases between. Germline V gene sequence: CDR1 SGHTA, CDR2 FQGNSA. CDR3 size: 15 residues.

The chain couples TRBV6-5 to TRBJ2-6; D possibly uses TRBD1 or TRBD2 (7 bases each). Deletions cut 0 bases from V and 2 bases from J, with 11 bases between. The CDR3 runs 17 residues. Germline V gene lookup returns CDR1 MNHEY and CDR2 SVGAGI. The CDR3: CASSYSQGGTGANVLTF. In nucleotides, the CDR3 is TGTGCCAGCAGTTACTCCCAGGGGGGGACTGGGGCCAACGTCCTGACTTTC.

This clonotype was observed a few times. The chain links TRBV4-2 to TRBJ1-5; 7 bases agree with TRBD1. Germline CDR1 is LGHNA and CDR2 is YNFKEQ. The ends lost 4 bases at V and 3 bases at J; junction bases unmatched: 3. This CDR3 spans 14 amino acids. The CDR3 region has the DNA TGTGCCAGCAGCCCGACAGGGTTCAATCAGCCCCAGCATTTT. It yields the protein CASSPTGFNQPQHF.

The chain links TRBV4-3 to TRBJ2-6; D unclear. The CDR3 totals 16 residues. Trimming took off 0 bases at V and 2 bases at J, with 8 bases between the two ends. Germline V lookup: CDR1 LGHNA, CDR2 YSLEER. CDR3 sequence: CASSQDVSAGANVLTF. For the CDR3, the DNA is TGCGCCAGCAGCCAAGATGTAAGCGCTGGGGCCAACGTCCTGACTTTC.